Below, 5 T cell receptor beta chains from the same sample are listed, as sequenced in a study of cytomegalovirus exposure and HLA in healthy donors. The PCR made use of 60 Vbeta and 13 Jbeta primers. Assay: immunoSEQ multiplex PCR; the TCRdb copy retains only in-frame clones and omits some. The table shows over 75,000 clones, with about 74% occurring only once. Sample: PBMCs. All receptors derive from a man between 60 and 75 years old in good health and CMV-seropositive.

The V gene is TRBV7-9, the J gene TRBJ2-2; a weak D match, TRBD2 (5 bases). The CDR3 is 14 residues long. V lost 5 bases, J lost 7 bases, and 14 bases lay in between. CDR1 SEHNR and CDR2 FQNEAQ come from the germline V gene (reference sequence). The CDR3 sequence is CASSDGLLGGELFF. CDR3 bases: TGTGCCAGCAGCGACGGACTTCTCGGCGGGGAGCTGTTTTTT.

This clone has only a few counts. J is TRBJ1-2 and V is TRBV6-6, with D perhaps TRBD1 (5 bases). Trimming took 4 bases from V and 4 from J, leaving 10 bases between them. The CDR3 loop spans 13 amino acids. Germline V CDR1 and CDR2: MNHNY, SVGAGI (reference sequence). The CDR3 spells CASSSGHFYGYTF. For the CDR3, the DNA is TGTGCCAGCAGTTCAGGACACTTCTATGGCTACACCTTC.

This chain uses TRBV5-6 with TRBJ2-3; D not certain. Germline values: CDR1 SGHDT, CDR2 YYEEEE. V lost 0 bases and J lost 2, with 7 bases in between. The CDR3 loop spans 14 amino acids. The CDR3 here is CASSLVDNTDTQYF. DNA of the CDR3: TGTGCCAGCAGCTTGGTTGACAACACAGATACGCAGTATTTT.

The chain joins TRBV18 to TRBJ1-5; weak D call: TRBD1 (6 bases). The germline V gene encodes CDR1 KGHSH and CDR2 LQKENI. This CDR3 is built from 17 residues. V was pared by 2 bases and J by 3 bases, with 17 bases between. CDR3 amino acids: CASSPVAGALNNQPQHF. For the CDR3, the DNA is TGTGCCAGCTCACCAGTCGCGGGGGCACTCAACAATCAGCCCCAGCATTTT.

In its sample, this clone was seen a few times. The gene calls are TRBV27 and TRBJ2-1; 7 bases match TRBD2. CDR3 length: 14 amino acids. Germline CDR1 and CDR2: MNHEY and SMNVEV (reference sequence). Trimming took 5 bases from V and 8 from J; bases not matched to a gene: 9. The DNA for the CDR3 is TGTGCCAGCAGTCCCCGGGGACTACCGGATGAGCAGTTCTTC. Its protein product is CASSPRGLPDEQFF.